What follows are 24 T cell receptor beta chains derived from one specimen sequenced in a study of cytomegalovirus exposure and HLA in healthy donors. The table came from immunoSEQ multiplex PCR; TCRdb's copy has only in-frame clones and leaves some out. The table lists roughly 250,000 clones, 85% to 90% of them singletons. The sequenced sample consisted of PBMCs. The receptors originated from a woman younger than 35 in good health and CMV-seronegative.

A word on this clone: Distinct nucleotide sequences in the sample also encode this CDR3. This rearrangement joins TRBV5-1 to TRBJ2-3, with D possibly TRBD1 on 5 matching bases. Germline CDR1 is SGHRS and CDR2 is YFSETQ. The CDR3 is 14 amino acids. Between the trimmed V and J ends, which lost 0 bases and 2 bases, there was a span of 7 bases. The DNA for the CDR3 is TGCGCCAGCAGCTTGGGACAGCACACAGATACGCAGTATTTT. It yields the protein CASSLGQHTDTQYF.

The V and J genes are TRBV28 and TRBJ2-1; TRBD2 agrees at 10 bases. V shed 0 bases, J shed 0 bases, and the junction held 8 bases outside the gene matches. Per the germline V gene, CDR1 is MDHEN and CDR2 is SYDVKM. This CDR3 spans 19 amino acids. The CDR3 DNA is TGTGCCAGCAGTTTATGGGGGCTAGCGGGGGATAGCTCCTACAATGAGCAGTTCTTC. This codes for CASSLWGLAGDSSYNEQFF.

The genes are TRBV27 and TRBJ1-5, with D hard to call. Per germline, CDR1 MNHEY and CDR2 SMNVEV (reference sequence). The CDR3 spans 14 residues. Trimming shortened V by 5 bases and J by 5 bases, and 13 bases separated the two germline ends. Here the CDR3 DNA reads TGTGCCAGCAGTCGATTCCGAGCGGATCAGCCCCAGCATTTT. It yields the protein CASSRFRADQPQHF.

This clone was found a few times. CDR3 sequence: CASSPSNGGDSPLHF. The CDR3 DNA reads TGTGCCAGCAGCCCCTCAAATGGCGGGGATTCACCCCTCCACTTT. V is TRBV7-6 and J is TRBJ1-6; D not certain. This CDR3 contains 15 residues. With 5 bases removed from V and 8 bases from J, the gap between germline ends came to 16 bases. Germline V gene data show CDR1 as SGHVS and CDR2 as FNYEAQ. Full variable domain (remainder filled in from reference TRBV7-6 and TRBJ1-6): GAGVSQSPRYKVTKRGQDVALRCDPISGHVSLYWYRQALGQGPEFLTYFNYEAQQDKSGLPNDRFSAERPEGSISTLTIQRTEQRDSAMYRCASSPSNGGDSPLHFGNGTRLTVT.

CDR3 nucleotides: TGTGCCAGGGGCCAGGGACAGCGAGAGACCCAGTACTTC. Amino acid sequence: CARGQGQRETQYF. The chain has TRBV2 and TRBJ2-5; 7 bases are a match to TRBD1. The length of the CDR3 is 13 residues. Per the germline V gene, CDR1 is SNHLY and CDR2 is FYNNEI. The V segment lost 9 bases and the J segment 4 bases; nucleotides outside the gene matches: 8.

This clone was seen only a few times. The V call is TRBV2, the J call TRBJ1-5; perhaps TRBD1 as D (5 bases). Trimming took off 9 bases at V and 4 bases at J, with 13 bases between the two ends. The CDR3 consists of 13 residues. From germline, CDR1 is SNHLY and CDR2 FYNNEI. This CDR3 reads CASRHRSNQPQHF. The CDR3 DNA follows: TGTGCCAGTCGGCACAGGTCGAATCAGCCCCAGCATTTT.

The CDR3 DNA sequence: TGTGCCTGGAATCCGGGACACACCTACGAGCAGTACTTC. Its protein is CAWNPGHTYEQYF. The chain couples TRBV30 to TRBJ2-7, with a weak D call TRBD1 (6 bases). Trimming took 4 bases from V and 2 from J, leaving 12 bases between them. The CDR3 loop spans 13 amino acids. Germline V CDR1 and CDR2: GTSNPN, SVGIG (reference sequence).

The chain has TRBV7-3 and TRBJ2-2; no reliable D call. CDR1 SGHTA and CDR2 FQGTGA come from the germline V gene. V lost 6 bases, J lost 0 bases, and 5 bases lay in between. CDR3 size: 13 residues. The CDR3 protein is CASSYSNTGELFF. The CDR3, as DNA: TGTGCCAGCAGTTATTCGAACACCGGGGAGCTGTTTTTT. Drawing the rest from reference TRBV7-3 and TRBJ2-2, the complete variable domain is GAGVSQTPSNKVTEKGKYVELRCDPISGHTALYWYRQSLGQGPEFLIYFQGTGAADDSGLPNDRFFAVRPEGSVSTLKIQRTERGDSAVYLCASSYSNTGELFFGEGSRLTVL.

This clone was observed once. The CDR3 DNA reads TGCGCCAGCAGCTTGTTAGGGACAACGAACACTGAAGCTTTCTTT. Encoded protein: CASSLLGTTNTEAFF. The chain carries TRBV5-1 and TRBJ1-1, with D possibly being TRBD1 (6 bases). In germline, CDR1 is SGHRS, CDR2 YFSETQ. V shed 1 base and J shed 1 base, with 11 bases lying between them. The CDR3 runs 15 residues.

This clone appeared a few times. This sequence joins TRBV10-2 and TRBJ1-1; possibly TRBD1 for D (6 bases). Germline lookup yields CDR1 WSHSY and CDR2 SAAADI. This CDR3 is 14 amino acids long. V lost 7 bases, J lost 0 bases, and 12 bases lay in between. The CDR3 sequence: CASTQTGLNTEAFF. For the CDR3, the DNA is TGCGCCAGCACCCAGACAGGACTGAACACTGAAGCTTTCTTT.

As for this clone: The sample carries other DNA sequences with the same CDR3. The chain is built from TRBV29-1 and TRBJ1-1, with 7 bases fitting TRBD1. The CDR3 consists of 13 residues. Looked up from germline, CDR1 is SQVTM and CDR2 is ANQGSEA. With V trimmed by 3 bases and J by 0 bases, 1 base remained unmatched. In DNA, the CDR3 is TGCAGCGTTGAGGGGACAGTGAACACTGAAGCTTTCTTT. Encoded protein: CSVEGTVNTEAFF.

A remark on this clone: Distinct nucleotide sequences in the sample also encode this CDR3. This chain uses TRBV4-3 with TRBJ1-1; no definite D call. Deletions cut 0 bases from V and 1 base from J, with 6 bases between. This CDR3 region has 14 residues. Germline V gene sequence: CDR1 LGHNA, CDR2 YSLEER. CDR3: CASSQDAGNTEAFF. The CDR3 nucleotides read TGCGCCAGCAGCCAAGACGCCGGGAACACTGAAGCTTTCTTT.

This sequence joins TRBV7-2 and TRBJ1-6, with D possibly being TRBD1 (5 bases). CDR1 is SGHTA, CDR2 FQGNSA, per germline. There are 14 residues in the CDR3. V was pared by 5 bases and J by 8 bases, with 13 bases between. The chain's CDR3 is CASSVRWGDSPLHF. CDR3 in DNA: TGTGCCAGCAGCGTCCGCTGGGGGGATTCACCCCTCCACTTT.

This clone was counted only a few times. J is TRBJ1-6 and V is TRBV12-2; TRBD1, as called in the table, went unchecked against the DNA. TRBV12-2 represents a pseudogene. This CDR3 contains 15 residues. CDR3 sequence reads: CASRSSGTGSSPLHF. CDR3 coding DNA: TGTGCAAGTCGCTCCTCCGGGACAGGGTCTTCACCCCTCCACTTT.

This rearrangement joins TRBV6-6 to TRBJ2-7, with 9 bases that match TRBD1. The CDR3 sequence is 12 residues long. Germline CDR1 MNHNY, CDR2 SVGAGI (reference sequence). J lost 4 bases, V lost 8 bases, and 3 bases had no gene match. CDR3 sequence reads: CASGQGMYEQYF. In DNA form, the CDR3 reads TGTGCCAGCGGACAGGGGATGTACGAGCAGTACTTC.

This chain links TRBV13 with TRBJ2-3; unclear D gene. The CDR3 runs 14 residues. The V end was cut by 0 bases, the J end by 2 bases, with 6 bases between. CDR1 and CDR2 (germline): PRHDT, FYEKMQ (reference sequence). The CDR3 DNA reads as TGTGCCAGCAGCTTAGGTGTCAACACAGATACGCAGTATTTT. It specifies CASSLGVNTDTQYF. The whole variable domain, remainder taken from reference TRBV13 and TRBJ2-3, is AAGVIQSPRHLIKEKRETATLKCYPIPRHDTVYWYQQGPGQDPQFLISFYEKMQSDKGSIPDRFSAQQFSDYHSELNMSSLELGDSALYFCASSLGVNTDTQYFGPGTRLTVL.

V and J are TRBV7-9 and TRBJ1-2, with D maybe TRBD1 (6 bases). The CDR3 sequence is 13 residues long. CDR1 is SEHNR and CDR2 is FQNEAQ in the germline V gene (reference sequence). V was pared by 6 bases and J by 4 bases, with 12 bases between. Written as DNA, the CDR3 is TGTGCCAGCAGTCAAACGGACAGCTATGGCTACACCTTC. Translated, it gives CASSQTDSYGYTF.

The chain joins TRBV4-1 to TRBJ1-2; a possible D gene is TRBD1 (6 bases). CDR3 length equals 15 residues. V lost 4 bases, J lost 0 bases, and 12 bases lay in between. Germline CDR1 is MGHRA and CDR2 is YSYEKL. CDR3 protein: CASSLTGITNYGYTF. CDR3 nucleotides: TGCGCCAGCAGCCTCACAGGGATTACTAACTATGGCTACACCTTC.

The V and J genes are TRBV27 and TRBJ2-2; tentatively, D is TRBD2 (6 bases). CDR1 is MNHEY, CDR2 SMNVEV, per germline (reference sequence). The CDR3 runs to 15 residues. V dropped 4 bases and J dropped 6 bases, with 15 bases sitting between them. CDR3 in amino acids: CASSWGTLIPGELFF. The CDR3 DNA reads TGTGCCAGCAGTTGGGGGACTCTCATCCCCGGGGAGCTGTTTTTT.

The chain joins TRBV27 to TRBJ1-1; D remains ambiguous. Trimming removed 6 bases from V and 3 bases from J, with 5 bases in between. There are 11 residues in the CDR3. The germline gives CDR1 MNHEY, CDR2 SMNVEV (reference sequence). The CDR3 loop reads CASRSDTEAFF. CDR3 bases: TGTGCCAGCAGGTCGGACACTGAAGCTTTCTTT.

This chain links TRBV4-1 with TRBJ2-7, with D perhaps matching TRBD1 (6 bases). Trimming pared 0 bases from V and 0 bases from J, leaving 12 bases between. CDR3 size: 16 residues. Looked up from germline, CDR1 is MGHRA and CDR2 is YSYEKL. The CDR3 nucleotides read TGCGCCAGCAGCCAAGAGCAACAGGGTTTCTCCTACGAGCAGTACTTC. Translated: CASSQEQQGFSYEQYF.

As DNA, the CDR3 is TGTGCCAGCAGCTTGGCCCGGGACAGGGGTAACTATGGCTACACCTTC. It translates to CASSLARDRGNYGYTF. The chain is built from TRBV5-4 and TRBJ1-2; TRBD1 matches at 10 bases. Germline V gene sequence: CDR1 SGHNT, CDR2 YYREEE (reference sequence). This CDR3 has 16 amino acids. With 0 bases clipped from V and 1 base from J, the junction kept 3 bases outside the gene matches.

This rearrangement joins TRBV6-5 to TRBJ2-7, with TRBD1 matching over 8 bases. This CDR3 contains 15 residues. V was pared by 5 bases and J by 5 bases, with 11 bases of the junction left unmatched. From germline, CDR1 is MNHEY and CDR2 SVGAGI. Here the CDR3 reads CASSTTGTGLNEQYF. The CDR3 DNA reads TGTGCCAGCAGTACCACCGGGACAGGACTGAACGAGCAGTACTTC.

The chain employs TRBV7-9 and TRBJ1-1, with 7 bases that match TRBD1. The V gene's germline CDR1 is SEHNR and CDR2 FQNEAQ (reference sequence). Trimming took 4 bases from V and 0 from J; bases not matched to a gene: 11. The CDR3 has 17 residues. CDR3 in amino acids: CASSSSRKGALNTEAFF. The CDR3 nucleotides read TGTGCCAGCAGCTCTTCCCGGAAGGGGGCCTTGAACACTGAAGCTTTCTTT.